This T cell receptor beta chain was profiled in a study of blood T cell repertoires in COVID-19. For the study at large: Whether acute or convalescent, the COVID-19 samples came from the United States, Italy and Spain.

The table lists this clone with a few counts. As handled by the study authors: From reference gene primer amplification, estimates of nucleated cell counts were derived. Assay used: immunoSEQ multiplex PCR; TCRdb lists only in-frame clones, some missing. Clone size and the V and J calls come from that table; the DNA yielded D and trimming. This sample carries about 120,000 clones, about nine tenths of them seen once, and the ten largest clones take around 4.7%. The CDR3 loop spans 16 amino acids. The V segment lost 5 bases and the J segment 0 bases; nucleotides outside the gene matches: 10. Germline V gives CDR1 SEHNR, CDR2 FQNEAQ (reference sequence).

The sequenced sample was peripheral blood. The TCR sequence derives from a man aged 40-49 years with acute or convalescent COVID-19. This chain joins TRBV7-9 and TRBJ2-7; 7 nucleotides agree with TRBD2. The CDR3 sequence: CASSTGGRQSSYEQYF. CDR3 in DNA: TGTGCCAGCAGCACGGGGGGACGGCAGAGCTCCTACGAGCAGTACTTC. Filled out from reference TRBV7-9 and TRBJ2-7, the complete variable domain reads DTGVSQNPRHKITKRGQNVTFRCDPISEHNRLYWYRQTLGQGPEFLTYFQNEAQLEKSRLLSDRFSAERPKGSFSTLEIQRTEQGDSAMYLCASSTGGRQSSYEQYFGPGTRLTVT.